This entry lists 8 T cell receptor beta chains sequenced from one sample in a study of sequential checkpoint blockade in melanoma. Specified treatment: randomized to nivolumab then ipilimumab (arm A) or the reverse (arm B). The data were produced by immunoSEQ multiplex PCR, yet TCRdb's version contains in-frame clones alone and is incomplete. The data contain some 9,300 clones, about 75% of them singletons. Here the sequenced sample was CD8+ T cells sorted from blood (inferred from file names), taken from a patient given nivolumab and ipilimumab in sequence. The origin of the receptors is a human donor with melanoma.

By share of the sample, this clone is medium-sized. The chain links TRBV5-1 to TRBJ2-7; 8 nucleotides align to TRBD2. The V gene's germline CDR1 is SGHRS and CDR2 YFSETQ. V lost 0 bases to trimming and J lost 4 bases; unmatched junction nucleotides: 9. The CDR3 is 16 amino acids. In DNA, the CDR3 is TGCGCCAGCAGCTTGGATATAGCGGGAACTGGGTACGAGCAGTACTTC. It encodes CASSLDIAGTGYEQYF.

Here the CDR3 DNA reads TGCAGCGTTGAAGATCGGAGGAGAACGTTGGGAAACACCATATATTTT. Its translation: CSVEDRRRTLGNTIYF. The chain employs TRBV29-1 and TRBJ1-3; no reliable D call. Germline V CDR1 and CDR2: SQVTM, ANQGSEA. The CDR3 covers 16 residues. Trimming left V 0 bases short and J 4 bases short, with 16 bases between.

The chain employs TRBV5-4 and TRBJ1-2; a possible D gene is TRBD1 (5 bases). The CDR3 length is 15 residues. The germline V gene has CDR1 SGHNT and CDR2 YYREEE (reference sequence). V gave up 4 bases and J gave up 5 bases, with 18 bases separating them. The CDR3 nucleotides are TGTGCCAGCAGCCAACCTGGGGGGTTAGGGTATGGCTACACCTTC. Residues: CASSQPGGLGYGYTF. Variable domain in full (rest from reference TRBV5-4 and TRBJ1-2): ETGVTQSPTHLIKTRGQQVTLRCSSQSGHNTVSWYQQALGQGPQFIFQYYREEENGRGNFPPRFSGLQFPNYSSELNVNALELDDSALYLCASSQPGGLGYGYTFGSGTRLTVV.

The CDR3 sequence: CASSLAGTSVNEQFF. As DNA, the CDR3 is TGTGCCAGCAGCTTGGCCGGCACTAGCGTCAATGAGCAGTTCTTC. The chain joins TRBV5-6 to TRBJ2-1; TRBD2 matches 7 bases. This CDR3 contains 15 residues. Germline V gives CDR1 SGHDT, CDR2 YYEEEE. With V trimmed by 0 bases and J by 6 bases, 6 bases remained unmatched.

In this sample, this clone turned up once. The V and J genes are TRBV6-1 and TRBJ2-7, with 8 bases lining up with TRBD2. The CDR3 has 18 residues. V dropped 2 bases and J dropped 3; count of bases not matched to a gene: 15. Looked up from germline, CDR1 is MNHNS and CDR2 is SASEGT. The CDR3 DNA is TGTGCCAGCAGTGAATCTTCTAGCGGGCAGGCTGGGCTCTACGAGCAGTACTTC. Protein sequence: CASSESSSGQAGLYEQYF.

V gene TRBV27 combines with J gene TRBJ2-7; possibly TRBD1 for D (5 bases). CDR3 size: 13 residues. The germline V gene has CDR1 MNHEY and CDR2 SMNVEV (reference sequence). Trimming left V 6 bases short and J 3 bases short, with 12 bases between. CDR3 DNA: TGTGCCAGCAGCCTTGCGACAGACTACGAGCAGTACTTC. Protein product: CASSLATDYEQYF.

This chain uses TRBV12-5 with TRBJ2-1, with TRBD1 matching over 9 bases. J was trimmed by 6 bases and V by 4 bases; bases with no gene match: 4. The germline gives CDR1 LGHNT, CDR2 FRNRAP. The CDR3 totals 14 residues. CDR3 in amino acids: CASGSGTGLNEQFF. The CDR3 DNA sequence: TGTGCTAGTGGTTCCGGGACAGGGCTCAATGAGCAGTTCTTC.

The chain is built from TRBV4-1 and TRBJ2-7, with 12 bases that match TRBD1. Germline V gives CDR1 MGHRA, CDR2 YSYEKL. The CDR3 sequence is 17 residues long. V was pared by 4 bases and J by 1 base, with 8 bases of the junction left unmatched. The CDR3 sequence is CASSLAGTGGESYEQYF. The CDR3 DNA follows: TGCGCCAGCAGCCTCGCCGGGACAGGGGGCGAGTCCTACGAGCAGTACTTC.